Presented here are 10 T cell receptor beta chains from one specimen sequenced in a study of OX40 agonist ivuxolimab in advanced cancers. The protocol used for the library was the immunoSEQ multiplex PCR assay. As stored in TCRdb, this immuneACCESS dataset retains in-frame rearrangements with V and J assigned. A fraction of the clones does not appear; measured against another copy, unresolved V genes explain less than half of the discrepancy, and the remainder lacks a known reason. This sample is represented by approximately 47,000 clones; approximately 91% of them were singletons. The ten largest clones add up to about 7% of the sample. Material: CD4+ or CD8+ T cells sorted from blood, obtained in a trial of the OX40 agonist ivuxolimab. The receptor source for this set is an adult with an advanced solid tumor such as melanoma, head and neck, liver or kidney cancer.

This clone was counted only a few times. The gene calls are TRBV27 and TRBJ1-5; D gene ambiguous. This CDR3 contains 15 residues. Trimming pared 3 bases from V and 0 bases from J, leaving 9 bases between. Germline V gives CDR1 MNHEY, CDR2 SMNVEV (reference sequence). The DNA for the CDR3 is TGTGCCAGCAGTTTGGGCAGCTATAGCAATCAGCCCCAGCATTTT. Translated: CASSLGSYSNQPQHF.

Points on this clone: Distinct nucleotide sequences in the sample also encode this CDR3. The chain links TRBV4-1 to TRBJ1-5, with D possibly being TRBD1 (5 bases). V lost 1 base, J lost 7 bases, and 8 bases lay in between. Germline values: CDR1 MGHRA, CDR2 YSYEKL. The CDR3 runs 13 residues. The DNA of the CDR3 is TGCGCCAGCAGCCAAGTGGGGGACCAGCCCCAGCATTTT. This gives the protein CASSQVGDQPQHF.

Worth noting for this clone: The likely explanation is a read error, given a far larger clone one base away. The rearrangement uses TRBV4-2 and TRBJ1-1; tentative D call: TRBD1 (5 bases). Germline V gene sequence: CDR1 LGHNA, CDR2 YNFKEQ. With 4 bases removed from V and 2 bases from J, the gap between germline ends came to 17 bases. The CDR3 extends over 16 amino acids. The CDR3 bases are TGTGCCAGCAGCCGGGGGTCGGCAGGCCTAAACACTGAAGCTTTCTTT. This codes for CASSRGSAGLNTEAFF.

V and J are TRBV4-2 and TRBJ1-2; possibly TRBD1 for D (5 bases). Germline CDR1 is LGHNA and CDR2 is YNFKEQ. The V end lost 4 bases, the J end lost 7 bases, and 16 bases lay between the germline ends. This CDR3 has 14 amino acids. CDR3 nucleotide sequence: TGTGCCAGCAGCCCCCGGATGGGGGGTGGTGGCTACACCTTC. Amino acid sequence: CASSPRMGGGGYTF.

The gene calls are TRBV2 and TRBJ1-4; no definite D call. Per germline, CDR1 SNHLY and CDR2 FYNNEI. Trimming took off 0 bases at V and 0 bases at J, with 11 bases between the two ends. The CDR3 sequence is 17 residues long. The CDR3 DNA sequence: TGTGCCAGCAGTGAAGCGCCGAGCAGTGCAACTAATGAAAAACTGTTTTTT. Translated, it gives CASSEAPSSATNEKLFF.

The chain uses TRBV6-6 and TRBJ2-5, with 8 bases that match TRBD2. Germline loops: CDR1 MNHNY, CDR2 SVGAGI (reference sequence). The CDR3 is made up of 14 amino acids. Trimming cost V 6 bases and J 1 base; bases outside gene matches: 4. The CDR3 spells CASSGGGGQETQYF. As DNA, the CDR3 is TGTGCCAGCAGCGGGGGGGGCGGCCAAGAGACCCAGTACTTC.

The chain has TRBV7-6 and TRBJ2-1; 8 bases fit TRBD2. Germline V CDR1 and CDR2: SGHVS, FNYEAQ. The length of the CDR3 is 14 residues. J gave up 8 bases and V 1 base, and 4 bases lay outside the gene matches. DNA for the CDR3: TGTGCCAGCAGCTTAGAACGGGGGGGCCATGAGCAGTTCTTC. Translating gives CASSLERGGHEQFF. Filled out from reference TRBV7-6 and TRBJ2-1, the complete variable domain reads GAGVSQSPRYKVTKRGQDVALRCDPISGHVSLYWYRQALGQGPEFLTYFNYEAQQDKSGLPNDRFSAERPEGSISTLTIQRTEQRDSAMYRCASSLERGGHEQFFGPGTRLTVL.

The CDR3 DNA is TGCGCCAGCAGCCAAGAGGGACACAACTATAATTCACCCCTCCACTTT. Protein product: CASSQEGHNYNSPLHF. The chain carries TRBV4-1 and TRBJ1-6, with D possibly being TRBD1 (6 bases). V was clipped by 0 bases and J by 3 bases, with 9 bases between them. Per germline, CDR1 MGHRA and CDR2 YSYEKL. This CDR3 is 16 amino acids long.

This clone was seen a single time. This rearrangement joins TRBV2 to TRBJ2-7, with a weak D call TRBD2 (5 bases). This CDR3 has 14 amino acids. V gave up 3 bases and J gave up 0 bases, with 9 bases separating them. Germline CDR1 is SNHLY and CDR2 is FYNNEI. CDR3 protein: CASSEWRRSYEQYF. CDR3 nucleotides: TGTGCCAGCAGTGAGTGGAGGCGCTCCTACGAGCAGTACTTC.

The genes are TRBV10-1 and TRBJ1-6; D gene uncertain. V was trimmed by 0 bases and J by 2 bases, leaving 5 bases between them. This CDR3 contains 15 residues. CDR1 WNHNN and CDR2 SYGVQD come from the germline V gene (reference sequence). The CDR3 bases are TGCGCCAGCAGTGAGTCCGATCCCTATAATTCACCCCTCCACTTT. Translation: CASSESDPYNSPLHF.